These 30 T cell receptor beta chains share one sample of origin, sequenced in a study of glioma-infiltrating T cells after dendritic cell vaccination. Clones were read by immunoSEQ multiplex PCR, and TCRdb kept only the in-frame ones, dropping some. The table lists around 97,000 clones, about four fifths of them singletons. The sequences come from blood, collected before dendritic cell vaccination. These receptors came from a human donor with glioblastoma.

This sequence joins TRBV6-6 and TRBJ1-1; the D is unclear. The germline V and J ends were trimmed by 5 bases and 3 bases, with 13 bases remaining between them. This CDR3 contains 14 residues. Germline values: CDR1 MNHNY, CDR2 SVGAGI (reference sequence). CDR3 sequence reads: CASSLRREDTEAFF. The CDR3 nucleotides are TGTGCCAGCAGTCTCCGGAGGGAGGACACTGAAGCTTTCTTT.

The V call is TRBV30, the J call TRBJ1-6; the D gene is possibly TRBD1 (5 bases). Germline V gene sequence: CDR1 GTSNPN, CDR2 SVGIG (reference sequence). The CDR3 contains 16 residues. V shed 6 bases and J shed 10 bases, with 25 bases lying between them. The CDR3 sequence: CACRKSRESTPSPLHF. DNA for the CDR3: TGTGCCTGCAGGAAAAGCAGGGAATCAACGCCCTCACCCCTCCACTTT.

The chain recombines TRBV30 with TRBJ1-2; 7 nucleotides line up with TRBD1. The germline gives CDR1 GTSNPN, CDR2 SVGIG (reference sequence). This CDR3 comprises 14 residues. J was trimmed by 4 bases and V by 2 bases; bases with no gene match: 7. CDR3 DNA: TGTGCCTGGAGTCCCGGACAGGACAGCTATGGCTACACCTTC. It translates to CAWSPGQDSYGYTF.

The chain's CDR3 is CASSSLAGNEQYF. The DNA for the CDR3 is TGTGCCAGCAGCTCTCTAGCGGGAAACGAGCAGTACTTC. The chain is built from TRBV7-3 and TRBJ2-7; 9 bases line up with TRBD2. Germline V gene sequence: CDR1 SGHTA, CDR2 FQGTGA. The CDR3 is 13 amino acids. The junction had 3 bases not matched to a gene; V was cut back by 4 bases and J by 5 bases. Full variable domain (rest looked up from reference TRBV7-3 and TRBJ2-7): GAGVSQTPSNKVTEKGKYVELRCDPISGHTALYWYRQSLGQGPEFLIYFQGTGAADDSGLPNDRFFAVRPEGSVSTLKIQRTERGDSAVYLCASSSLAGNEQYFGPGTRLTVT.

The CDR3, as DNA: TGTGCCATCAGTGAGAGGACCGACAGGGGTGCTGGCTATGGCTACACCTTC. Protein product: CAISERTDRGAGYGYTF. The V gene is TRBV10-3, the J gene TRBJ1-2; TRBD1 agrees at 8 bases. With 2 bases clipped from V and 4 bases from J, the junction kept 12 bases outside the gene matches. Germline V gene data show CDR1 as ENHRY and CDR2 as SYGVKD. The length of the CDR3 is 17 residues.

This chain joins TRBV29-1 and TRBJ1-5, with D unclear. CDR3 length equals 13 residues. V was cut by 6 bases and J by 3 bases, with 12 bases left in between. Germline loops: CDR1 SQVTM, CDR2 ANQGSEA. CDR3 protein: CSVSDTHNQPQHF. The DNA of the CDR3 is TGCAGCGTCTCAGACACCCACAATCAGCCCCAGCATTTT.

V is TRBV25-1 and J is TRBJ2-5; D uncertain. Trimming took off 2 bases at V and 4 bases at J, with 5 bases between the two ends. The CDR3 is 12 residues long. Looked up from germline, CDR1 is MGHDK and CDR2 is SYGVNS. CDR3 loop: CASSETGETQYF. CDR3 nucleotides: TGTGCCAGCAGTGAAACGGGAGAGACCCAGTACTTC.

A remark on this clone: At one boundary the junction diverges from the germline segment, which might be a read error. The same CDR3 can be traced to other DNA sequences in this sample. The CDR3 protein is CASSSTTGENGYTF. The CDR3 coding sequence is TGCGCCAGCAGCTCGACGACAGGGGAGAATGGCTACACCTTC. The chain is built from TRBV7-3 and TRBJ1-2, with TRBD1 matching over 8 bases. CDR3 size: 14 residues. The germline V gene encodes CDR1 SGHTA and CDR2 FQGTGA.

The chain links TRBV2 to TRBJ2-1; 10 positions match TRBD1. The CDR3 covers 16 residues. Germline V lookup: CDR1 SNHLY, CDR2 FYNNEI. J lost 6 bases, V lost 4 bases, and 9 bases had no gene match. CDR3 DNA: TGTGCCAGCAGTGGCAAGACAGGGGGCAGACTCAATGAGCAGTTCTTC. Protein: CASSGKTGGRLNEQFF.

The V and J genes are TRBV6-6 and TRBJ1-5, with a weak D call TRBD1 (6 bases). The V gene's germline CDR1 is MNHNY and CDR2 SVGAGI (reference sequence). CDR3 length: 15 residues. With 3 bases removed from V and 6 bases from J, the gap between germline ends came to 15 bases. The CDR3 protein is CASSYGAGAGQPQHF. The CDR3 DNA sequence: TGTGCCAGCAGTTATGGGGCGGGGGCAGGTCAGCCCCAGCATTTT.

The chain joins TRBV25-1 to TRBJ2-2; 7 positions match TRBD1. Germline V gene sequence: CDR1 MGHDK, CDR2 SYGVNS. This CDR3 comprises 15 residues. The J segment lost 5 bases and the V segment lost 6 bases, leaving 9 bases of the junction unmatched. The CDR3 coding sequence is TGTGCCAGCAGCCGGAGACAGGGCTTAACCGGGGAGCTGTTTTTT. Residues: CASSRRQGLTGELFF.

The rearrangement links TRBV4-1 to TRBJ1-5; D call uncertain. The CDR3 contains 15 residues. The ends were cut back, 1 base at V and 4 bases at J, with 11 bases in the middle. Germline CDR1 reads MGHRA; CDR2 reads YSYEKL. In nucleotides, the CDR3 is TGCGCCAGCAGCCAAGCTCCGGGAAGAAATCAGCCCCAGCATTTT. Amino acid sequence: CASSQAPGRNQPQHF.

This chain joins TRBV30 and TRBJ2-7; the match to TRBD1 covers 10 bases. V gave up 1 base and J gave up 4 bases; unmatched junction bases: 4. Germline CDR1 is GTSNPN and CDR2 is SVGIG (reference sequence). This CDR3 has 14 amino acids. The CDR3 loop is CAWSAGDRGYEQYF. In nucleotides, the CDR3 is TGTGCCTGGAGTGCAGGGGACAGGGGTTACGAGCAGTACTTC.

The chain is built from TRBV30 and TRBJ1-4; 9 bases align to TRBD1. Germline V lookup: CDR1 GTSNPN, CDR2 SVGIG (reference sequence). CDR3 length: 15 amino acids. Germline trimming cut 2 bases from V and 5 bases from J; bases unmatched to any gene: 6. CDR3 DNA sequence: TGTGCCTGGAGTCCACACGGGACAGGGAATGAAAAACTGTTTTTT. Its protein product is CAWSPHGTGNEKLFF.

This clone appeared a single time. The chain combines TRBV19 with TRBJ1-2, with a tentative D call TRBD1 (6 bases). Trimming removed 3 bases at V and 3 bases at J, with 14 bases between. CDR1 is LNHDA, CDR2 SQIVND, per germline (reference sequence). This CDR3 has 15 residues. The CDR3 DNA reads TGTGCCAGTAGTATTTACAGGGAGGGGGACTATGGCTACACCTTC. This gives the protein CASSIYREGDYGYTF.

The gene calls are TRBV5-1 and TRBJ2-1; 7 nucleotides align to TRBD2. CDR3 length equals 15 residues. J lost 2 bases, V lost 0 bases, and 2 bases had no gene match. Germline loops: CDR1 SGHRS, CDR2 YFSETQ. The CDR3 DNA reads TGCGCCAGCAGCTTGGTAGCGGGCCCCTACAATGAGCAGTTCTTC. The encoded protein is CASSLVAGPYNEQFF.

This clone was detected once. J is TRBJ1-2 and V is TRBV11-3; D is possibly TRBD1 (5 bases). CDR1 and CDR2 (germline): SGHNT, YENEEA. This CDR3 is 14 amino acids long. The V end was cut by 0 bases, the J end by 7 bases, with 12 bases between. The CDR3 DNA is TGTGCCAGCAGCTTAGATGGGGGGACTATTGGCTACACCTTC. This translates into CASSLDGGTIGYTF.

V is TRBV2 and J is TRBJ2-1, with 11 bases lining up with TRBD2. Trimming at V came to 3 bases and at J to 8 bases, leaving 9 bases not matched to a gene. CDR1 SNHLY and CDR2 FYNNEI come from the germline V gene. The CDR3 extends over 16 amino acids. The CDR3 DNA sequence: TGTGCCAGCAGTGATACACTAGCGGGGGACCTCTATGAGCAGTTCTTC. It specifies CASSDTLAGDLYEQFF.

The chain carries TRBV7-2 and TRBJ1-1, with D hard to call. The CDR3 runs to 14 residues. Trimming took 5 bases from V and 5 from J, leaving 15 bases between them. Germline V CDR1 and CDR2: SGHTA, FQGNSA. Written as DNA, the CDR3 is TGTGCCAGCAGCCTCTTGTCGAGGGTTACTGAAGCTTTCTTT. Translation: CASSLLSRVTEAFF.

In nucleotides, the CDR3 is TGTGCCAGCTCCGAGGGGGGGTATAGGGGGACCTACGAGCAGTACTTC. Its translation is CASSEGGYRGTYEQYF. This chain joins TRBV25-1 and TRBJ2-7, with TRBD2 as a possible D gene (7 bases). CDR3 length equals 16 residues. Germline values: CDR1 MGHDK, CDR2 SYGVNS. V lost 8 bases and J lost 2, with 22 bases in between.

The genes are TRBV5-4 and TRBJ1-6; 8 positions agree with TRBD1. The CDR3 contains 17 residues. V lost 4 bases, J lost 1 base, and 7 bases stayed unmatched. Germline V gene data show CDR1 as SGHNT and CDR2 as YYREEE (reference sequence). CDR3 loop: CASSGQTGVSYNSPLHF. The CDR3 bases are TGTGCCAGCAGCGGACAGACAGGGGTTTCCTATAATTCACCCCTCCACTTT. The whole variable domain, filled in from reference TRBV5-4 and TRBJ1-6, reads ETGVTQSPTHLIKTRGQQVTLRCSSQSGHNTVSWYQQALGQGPQFIFQYYREEENGRGNFPPRFSGLQFPNYSSELNVNALELDDSALYLCASSGQTGVSYNSPLHFGNGTRLTVT.

The CDR3 loop reads CASGLDTQETQYF. The DNA for the CDR3 is TGTGCTAGTGGTTTGGACACACAAGAGACCCAGTACTTC. V usage is TRBV12-5 and J usage is TRBJ2-5; D is unclear. Deletions cut 1 base from V and 2 bases from J, with 5 bases between. CDR3 length: 13 residues. Per germline, CDR1 LGHNT and CDR2 FRNRAP.

This clone was seen only once. The rearrangement joins TRBV4-2 to TRBJ2-1; possibly TRBD1 for D (5 bases). V lost 8 bases and J lost 3, with 14 bases in between. The CDR3 is made up of 14 amino acids. CDR1 and CDR2 from the germline V gene are LGHNA and YNFKEQ. In DNA, the CDR3 is TGTGCCAGCCGCCCGCAGGGTGGCTACAATGAGCAGTTCTTC. Translated, it gives CASRPQGGYNEQFF.

This clone has a handful of counts. The chain is built from TRBV5-1 and TRBJ1-6, with D possibly being TRBD1 (6 bases). This CDR3 spans 15 amino acids. Germline V gene lookup returns CDR1 SGHRS and CDR2 YFSETQ. V was clipped by 2 bases and J by 6 bases, with 12 bases between them. CDR3 residues: CASSFTGLGNSPLHF. In DNA form, the CDR3 reads TGCGCCAGCAGCTTTACAGGGCTCGGTAATTCACCCCTCCACTTT.

A remark on this clone: At one boundary the junction diverges from the germline segment, which might be a read error. The CDR3 spells CASSDSRSRGAVF. The CDR3, as DNA: TGTGCCAGCAGTGACTCGAGGAGTCGGGGAGCTGTTTTT. The chain combines TRBV6-4 with TRBJ2-2; perhaps TRBD2 as D (5 bases). Germline CDR1 MRHNA, CDR2 SNTAGT. The CDR3 length is 13 residues.

This rearrangement joins TRBV7-2 to TRBJ2-3; 7 nucleotides align to TRBD1. Trimming removed 5 bases from V and 5 bases from J; junction bases left unmatched: 7. In germline, CDR1 is SGHTA, CDR2 FQGNSA. The CDR3 is 14 amino acids. The CDR3 sequence is CASSKGALKDTQYF. CDR3 in DNA: TGTGCCAGCAGCAAGGGGGCCTTGAAAGATACGCAGTATTTT. Filled out from reference TRBV7-2 and TRBJ2-3, the complete variable domain reads GAGVSQSPSNKVTEKGKDVELRCDPISGHTALYWYRQSLGQGLEFLIYFQGNSAPDKSGLPSDRFSAERTGGSVSTLTIQRTQQEDSAVYLCASSKGALKDTQYFGPGTRLTVL.

This chain uses TRBV4-2 with TRBJ1-1; tentatively, D is TRBD1 (5 bases). Germline CDR1 reads LGHNA; CDR2 reads YNFKEQ. The CDR3 covers 13 residues. The V end lost 5 bases, the J end lost 3 bases, and 10 bases lay between the germline ends. This chain's CDR3 is CASSSGVDTEAFF. As DNA, the CDR3 is TGTGCCAGCAGCTCGGGGGTTGACACTGAAGCTTTCTTT.

In its sample, this clone was seen a few times. The V call is TRBV20-1, the J call TRBJ2-7, with D maybe TRBD1 (6 bases). This CDR3 region has 10 residues. V was shortened by 4 bases and J by 6 bases, with 7 bases between the two germline ends. Looked up from germline, CDR1 is DFQATT and CDR2 is SNEGSKA (reference sequence). The CDR3 coding sequence is TGCAGTGCTAAGGGGGTCGAGCAGTACTTC. Encoded protein: CSAKGVEQYF.

J is TRBJ1-3 and V is TRBV4-1; D is perhaps TRBD1 (6 bases). Germline lookup yields CDR1 MGHRA and CDR2 YSYEKL. The CDR3 is 15 amino acids. The V and J ends lost 2 bases and 0 bases respectively, with 8 bases between them. In DNA, the CDR3 is TGCGCCAGCAGCCAAAGGACAGTCTCTGGAAACACCATATATTTT. This codes for CASSQRTVSGNTIYF.

J is TRBJ2-3 and V is TRBV2; D perhaps matches TRBD1 (6 bases). The CDR3 covers 14 residues. Deletions cut 6 bases from V and 0 bases from J, with 10 bases between. CDR1 is SNHLY and CDR2 is FYNNEI in the germline V gene. In nucleotides, the CDR3 is TGTGCCAGCAGCCCAGGGGATAGCACAGATACGCAGTATTTT. It encodes CASSPGDSTDTQYF.